The next 5 T cell receptor beta chains were all read from a single sample in a study of blood T cell repertoires in COVID-19. Some clones are missing from TCRdb's copy, which holds only in-frame ones; the method was immunoSEQ multiplex PCR. The table includes approximately 92,000 clones, around 85% detected once. The sequenced material came from peripheral blood. The receptor source for this set is a woman aged 55 to 70 with COVID-19, enrolled during active disease.

The chain is built from TRBV6-1 and TRBJ1-5, with D tentatively TRBD1 (5 bases). From germline, CDR1 is MNHNS and CDR2 SASEGT. This CDR3 comprises 15 residues. V shed 1 base and J shed 6 bases, with 13 bases lying between them. CDR3 DNA: TGTGCCAGCAGTGAAGGGCTAAGAAGGGGTCAGCCCCAGCATTTT. It codes for CASSEGLRRGQPQHF.

This clone was observed a handful of times. The CDR3 here is CASSSEGQGVGPLHF. The CDR3 coding sequence is TGTGCCAGCAGTTCCGAAGGACAGGGGGTAGGGCCCCTCCACTTT. The chain uses TRBV28 and TRBJ1-6; 10 positions agree with TRBD1. This CDR3 is 15 amino acids long. Trimming took 4 bases from V and 13 from J; bases not matched to a gene: 10. CDR1 and CDR2 (germline): MDHEN, SYDVKM.

The gene calls are TRBV5-1 and TRBJ2-7; D is uncertain. CDR1 is SGHRS, CDR2 YFSETQ, per germline. V lost 3 bases and J lost 3, with 10 bases in between. The CDR3 is made up of 13 amino acids. The CDR3 here is CASSSDHYYEQYF. In DNA form, the CDR3 reads TGCGCCAGCAGCTCGGATCACTACTACGAGCAGTACTTC.

V gene TRBV11-2 combines with J gene TRBJ1-2; perhaps TRBD1 as D (5 bases). V was shortened by 5 bases and J by 4 bases, with 14 bases between the two germline ends. The V gene's germline CDR1 is SGHAT and CDR2 FQNNGV. The CDR3 contains 14 residues. The CDR3 loop is CASSATEGPYGYTF. The CDR3 region has the DNA TGTGCCAGCAGCGCGACGGAGGGGCCCTATGGCTACACCTTC.

V is TRBV4-2 and J is TRBJ1-4; D is unresolved. CDR3 length: 15 residues. Germline V gives CDR1 LGHNA, CDR2 YNFKEQ. V lost 1 base and J lost 5, with 11 bases in between. CDR3 DNA sequence: TGTGCCAGCAGCCAAGGTGGAGGGAGGAATGAAAAACTGTTTTTT. Translating gives CASSQGGGRNEKLFF.